Detailed here is one TCR beta chain. As yet, its antigen is unknown. TCRdb's copy holds only in-frame clones and misses some; the assay was immunoSEQ multiplex PCR. This table holds 200,000 or so clones, approximately 93% found once. The source of the sample is a study of T cell responses to AZD1222 COVID-19 vaccine. General study results and limits: Receipt of two AZD1222 doses was followed by a rise in Spike-specific TCR breadth and depth. Repertoire samples came only from after the peak T cell response. Donor demographics were predominantly white British with a female majority; clonal diversity may be underestimated.

V was trimmed by 2 bases and J by 5 bases, leaving 9 bases between them. The CDR3 has 13 residues. Germline V gene lookup returns CDR1 LGHNA and CDR2 YSLEER. The receptor was isolated from an adult who received the AZD1222 COVID-19 vaccine. The chain combines TRBV4-3 with TRBJ2-5, with D tentatively TRBD1 (5 bases). Sequences were derived from peripheral blood, sampled 28 days after the second AZD1222 dose. The CDR3 bases are TGCGCCAGCAGCCAACAGGGATCCGAGACCCAGTACTTC. Its protein product is CASSQQGSETQYF.